The TCR beta chain under discussion was sequenced for a study of blood T cells in healthy people across ages. The CDR3 covers 19 residues. Per germline, CDR1 MNHEY and CDR2 SMNVEV (reference sequence). V shed 0 bases, J shed 1 base, and the junction held 7 bases outside the gene matches. A second PCR of about 7 to 12 cycles used a sample-barcoded 5' primer and a J-beta primer mix. The template-switch adaptor was a 5' adaptor with 12 random nucleotides. It tagged each cDNA molecule. MiXCR, run by TCRdb on the 5' RACE reads, gives a single entry per CDR3 protein. The sample yields 550,000 to 750,000 distinct CDR3 sequences, 20% to 25% seen once.

This receptor was identified in a man between 65 and 79 years old in good health. This chain connects TRBV27 to TRBJ1-6, with 9 bases aligning to TRBD1. The sample comprised blood. The CDR3 is CASSLSGTGLVSYNSPLHF. The CDR3 nucleotides are TGTGCCAGCAGTTTATCGGGGACAGGGCTAGTGTCCTATAATTCACCCCTCCACTTT.